This T cell receptor (beta chain) originates from a study of Graves' ophthalmopathy and Graves' hyperthyroidism. CDR3 length equals 17 residues. The germline gives CDR1 MNHEY, CDR2 SVGAGI. The V end was cut by 0 bases, the J end by 3 bases, with 18 bases between. Amplifying from RNA transcripts, the study obtained TCR beta CDR3 regions. HTBI-primed RT-PCR formed the first round, and a multiplex PCR formed the second. TCRdb itself ran the multiplex PCR reads through MiXCR, one entry per CDR3 protein. Here the sample spans about 620,000 distinct CDR3 sequences, 22% being singletons. Only newly diagnosed hyperthyroidism patients aged 18 to 65, with under 2 months' duration, were enrolled. This clonotype was seen at least ten times.

The source of this sequence is a woman aged 18-30 years with stable Graves' hyperthyroidism. Some clones in this sample may be carry-over from other donors' samples. V and J are TRBV6-5 and TRBJ2-7, with D tentatively TRBD1 (6 bases). Sequencing was carried out using peripheral blood. The CDR3 DNA reads as TGTGCCAGCAGTTACTCGTTTTCGCCAGGGACACACTACGAGCAGTACTTC. Translated: CASSYSFSPGTHYEQYF.